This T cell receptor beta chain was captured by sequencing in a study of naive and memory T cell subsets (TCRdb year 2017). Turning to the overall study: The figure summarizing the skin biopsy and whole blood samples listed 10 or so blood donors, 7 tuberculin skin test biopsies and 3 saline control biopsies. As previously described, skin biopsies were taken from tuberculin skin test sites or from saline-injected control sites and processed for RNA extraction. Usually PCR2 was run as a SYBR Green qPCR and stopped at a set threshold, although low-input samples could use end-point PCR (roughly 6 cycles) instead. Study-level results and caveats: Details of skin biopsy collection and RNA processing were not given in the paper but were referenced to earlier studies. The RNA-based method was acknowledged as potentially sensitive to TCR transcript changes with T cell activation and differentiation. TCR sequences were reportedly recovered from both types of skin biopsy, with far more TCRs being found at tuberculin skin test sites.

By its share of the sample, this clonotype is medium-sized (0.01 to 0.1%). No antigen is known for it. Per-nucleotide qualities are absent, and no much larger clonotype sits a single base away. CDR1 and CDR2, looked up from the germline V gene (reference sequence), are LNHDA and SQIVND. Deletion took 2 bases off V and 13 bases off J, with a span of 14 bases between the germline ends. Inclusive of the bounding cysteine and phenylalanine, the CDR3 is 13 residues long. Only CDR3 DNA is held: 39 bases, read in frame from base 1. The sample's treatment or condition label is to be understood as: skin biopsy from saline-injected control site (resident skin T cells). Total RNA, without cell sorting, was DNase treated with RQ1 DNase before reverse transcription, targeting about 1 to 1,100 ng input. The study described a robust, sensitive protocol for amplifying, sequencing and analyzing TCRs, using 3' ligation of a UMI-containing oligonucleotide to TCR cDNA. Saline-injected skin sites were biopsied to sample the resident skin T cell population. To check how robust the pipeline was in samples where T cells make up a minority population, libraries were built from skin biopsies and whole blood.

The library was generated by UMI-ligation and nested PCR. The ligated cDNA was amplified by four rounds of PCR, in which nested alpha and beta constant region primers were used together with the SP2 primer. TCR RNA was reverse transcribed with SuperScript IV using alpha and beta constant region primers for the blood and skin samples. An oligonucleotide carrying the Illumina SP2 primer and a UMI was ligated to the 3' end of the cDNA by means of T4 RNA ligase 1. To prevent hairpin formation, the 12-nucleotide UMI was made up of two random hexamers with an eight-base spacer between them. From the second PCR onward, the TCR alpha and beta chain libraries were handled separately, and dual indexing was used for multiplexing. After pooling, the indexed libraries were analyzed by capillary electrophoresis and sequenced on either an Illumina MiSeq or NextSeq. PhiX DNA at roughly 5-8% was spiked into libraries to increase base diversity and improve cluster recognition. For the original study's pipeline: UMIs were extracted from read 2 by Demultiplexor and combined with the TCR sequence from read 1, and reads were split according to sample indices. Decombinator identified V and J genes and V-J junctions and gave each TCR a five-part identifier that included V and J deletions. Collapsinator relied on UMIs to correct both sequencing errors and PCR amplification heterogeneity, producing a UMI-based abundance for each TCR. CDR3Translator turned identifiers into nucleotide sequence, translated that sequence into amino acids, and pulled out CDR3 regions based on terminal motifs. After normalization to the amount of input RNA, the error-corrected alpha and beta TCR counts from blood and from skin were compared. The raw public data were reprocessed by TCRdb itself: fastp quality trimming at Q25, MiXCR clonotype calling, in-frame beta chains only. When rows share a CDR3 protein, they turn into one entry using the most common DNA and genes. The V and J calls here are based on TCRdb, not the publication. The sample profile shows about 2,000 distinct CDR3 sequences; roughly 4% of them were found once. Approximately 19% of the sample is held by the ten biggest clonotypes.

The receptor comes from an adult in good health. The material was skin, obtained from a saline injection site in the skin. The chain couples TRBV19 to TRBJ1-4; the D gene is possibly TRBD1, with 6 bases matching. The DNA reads TGTGCCAGTAGTATACTCCCAGGGGACCGACTGTTTTTT. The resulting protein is CASSILPGDRLFF.